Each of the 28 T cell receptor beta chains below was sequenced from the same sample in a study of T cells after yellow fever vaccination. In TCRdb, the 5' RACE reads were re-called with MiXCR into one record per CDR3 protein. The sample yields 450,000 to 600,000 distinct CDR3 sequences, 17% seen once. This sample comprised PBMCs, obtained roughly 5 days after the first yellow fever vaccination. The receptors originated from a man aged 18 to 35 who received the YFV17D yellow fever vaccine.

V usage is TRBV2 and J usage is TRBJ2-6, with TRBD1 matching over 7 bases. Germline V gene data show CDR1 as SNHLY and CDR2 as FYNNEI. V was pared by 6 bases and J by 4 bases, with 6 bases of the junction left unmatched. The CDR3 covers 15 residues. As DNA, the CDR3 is TGTGCCAGCAGCGCCGACAGGGCCGGGGCCAACGTCCTGACTTTC. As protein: CASSADRAGANVLTF.

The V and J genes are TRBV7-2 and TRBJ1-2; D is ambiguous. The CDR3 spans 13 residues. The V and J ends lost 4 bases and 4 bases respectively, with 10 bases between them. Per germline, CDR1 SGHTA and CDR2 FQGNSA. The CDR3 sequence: CASSSDIRYGYTF. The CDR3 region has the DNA TGTGCCAGCAGCTCAGATATTCGCTATGGCTACACCTTC.

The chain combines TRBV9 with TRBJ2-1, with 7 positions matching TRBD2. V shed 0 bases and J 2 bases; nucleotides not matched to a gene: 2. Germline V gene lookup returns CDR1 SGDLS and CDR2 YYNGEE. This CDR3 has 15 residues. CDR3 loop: CASSVVGGAYNEQFF. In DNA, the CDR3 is TGTGCCAGCAGCGTAGTTGGGGGGGCCTACAATGAGCAGTTCTTC.

The CDR3 sequence is CASSFSGGAGELFF. The CDR3 DNA follows: TGTGCCAGCAGTTTTTCCGGGGGGGCCGGGGAGCTGTTTTTT. The chain carries TRBV6-5 and TRBJ2-2; 8 bases are shared with TRBD2. J gave up 6 bases and V 4 bases, and 4 bases lay outside the gene matches. The CDR3 sequence is 14 residues long. Germline-derived CDR1 and CDR2 are MNHEY and SVGAGI.

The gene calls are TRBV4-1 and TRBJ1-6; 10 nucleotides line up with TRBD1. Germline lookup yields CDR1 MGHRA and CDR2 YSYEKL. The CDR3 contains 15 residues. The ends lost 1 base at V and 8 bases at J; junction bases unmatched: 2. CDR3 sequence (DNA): TGCGCCAGCAGCCAAGTGGGACAGGGGTATTCACCCCTCCACTTT. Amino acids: CASSQVGQGYSPLHF.

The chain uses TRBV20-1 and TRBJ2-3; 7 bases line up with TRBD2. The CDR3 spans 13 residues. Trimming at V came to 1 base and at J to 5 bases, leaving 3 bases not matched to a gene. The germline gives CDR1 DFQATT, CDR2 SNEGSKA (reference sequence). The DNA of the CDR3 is TGCAGTGCTAGAGGAGCGGGGAGAGATACGCAGTATTTT. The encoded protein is CSARGAGRDTQYF.

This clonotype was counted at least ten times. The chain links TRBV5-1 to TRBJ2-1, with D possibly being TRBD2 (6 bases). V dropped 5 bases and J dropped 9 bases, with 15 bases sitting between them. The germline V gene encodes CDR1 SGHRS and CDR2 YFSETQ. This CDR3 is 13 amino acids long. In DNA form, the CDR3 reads TGCGCCAGCAGTTCGGGAGAGGCGGGTGAGCAGTTCTTC. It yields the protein CASSSGEAGEQFF.

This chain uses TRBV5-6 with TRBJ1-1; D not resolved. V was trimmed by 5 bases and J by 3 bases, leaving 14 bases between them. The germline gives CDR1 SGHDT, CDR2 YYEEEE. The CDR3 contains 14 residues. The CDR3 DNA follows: TGTGCCAGCAGGACGAGGGAATTGGACACTGAAGCTTTCTTT. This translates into CASRTRELDTEAFF.

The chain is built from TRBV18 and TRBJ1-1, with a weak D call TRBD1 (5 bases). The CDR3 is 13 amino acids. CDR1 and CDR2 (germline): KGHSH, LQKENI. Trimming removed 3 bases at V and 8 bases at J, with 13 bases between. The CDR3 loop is CASSPGSGVEAFF. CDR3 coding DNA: TGTGCCAGCTCACCTGGTTCGGGGGTCGAAGCTTTCTTT.

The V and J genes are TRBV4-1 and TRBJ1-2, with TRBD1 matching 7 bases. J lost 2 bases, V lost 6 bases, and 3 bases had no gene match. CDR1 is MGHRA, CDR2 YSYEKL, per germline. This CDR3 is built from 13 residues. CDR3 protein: CASRQQGNYGYTF. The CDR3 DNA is TGCGCCAGCAGGCAACAGGGGAACTATGGCTACACCTTC.

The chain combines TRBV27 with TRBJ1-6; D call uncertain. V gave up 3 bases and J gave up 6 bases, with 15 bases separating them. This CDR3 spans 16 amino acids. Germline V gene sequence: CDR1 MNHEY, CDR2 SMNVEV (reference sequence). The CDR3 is CASSLKEGESNSPLHF. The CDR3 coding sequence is TGTGCCAGCAGTTTGAAGGAGGGTGAGAGTAATTCACCCCTCCACTTT.

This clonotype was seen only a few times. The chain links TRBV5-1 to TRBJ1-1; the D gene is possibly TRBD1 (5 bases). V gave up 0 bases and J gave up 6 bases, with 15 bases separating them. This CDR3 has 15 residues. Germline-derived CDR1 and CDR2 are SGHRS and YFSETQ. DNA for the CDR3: TGCGCCAGCAGCTTGGGGGTCGGGGGGGTTGCTGAAGCTTTCTTT. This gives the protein CASSLGVGGVAEAFF. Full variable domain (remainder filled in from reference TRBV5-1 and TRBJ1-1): KAGVTQTPRYLIKTRGQQVTLSCSPISGHRSVSWYQQTPGQGLQFLFEYFSETQRNKGNFPGRFSGRQFSNSRSEMNVSTLELGDSALYLCASSLGVGGVAEAFFGQGTRLTVV.

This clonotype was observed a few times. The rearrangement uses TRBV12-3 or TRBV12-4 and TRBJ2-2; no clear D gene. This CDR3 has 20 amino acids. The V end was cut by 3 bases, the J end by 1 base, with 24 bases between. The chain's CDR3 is CASSFETSHVLPGNTGELFF. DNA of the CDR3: TGTGCCAGCAGTTTCGAGACTTCCCACGTCCTACCCGGGAACACCGGGGAGCTGTTTTTT.

CDR3: CASSLTTGQGDEKLFF. Written as DNA, the CDR3 is TGCGCCAGCAGCCTGACCACGGGACAGGGGGATGAAAAACTGTTTTTT. This chain connects TRBV4-1 to TRBJ1-4; 11 bases are shared with TRBD1. Germline V CDR1 and CDR2: MGHRA, YSYEKL. Trimming took 4 bases from V and 6 from J; bases not matched to a gene: 7. This CDR3 has 16 residues.

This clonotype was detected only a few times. The CDR3 loop is CASSLEARLTDTQYF. The CDR3 DNA reads as TGTGCCAGCAGCTTGGAGGCCAGGCTCACAGATACGCAGTATTTT. This chain joins TRBV7-2 and TRBJ2-3; the D gene is possibly TRBD2 (5 bases). Deletions cut 3 bases from V and 2 bases from J, with 12 bases between. CDR1 is SGHTA and CDR2 is FQGNSA in the germline V gene. The CDR3 totals 15 residues.

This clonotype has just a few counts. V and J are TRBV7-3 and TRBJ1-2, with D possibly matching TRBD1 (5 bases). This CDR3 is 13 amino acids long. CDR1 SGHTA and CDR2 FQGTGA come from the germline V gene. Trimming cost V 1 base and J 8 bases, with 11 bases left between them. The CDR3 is CASSLKGDGGYTF. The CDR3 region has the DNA TGTGCCAGCAGCTTAAAAGGGGATGGCGGCTACACCTTC.

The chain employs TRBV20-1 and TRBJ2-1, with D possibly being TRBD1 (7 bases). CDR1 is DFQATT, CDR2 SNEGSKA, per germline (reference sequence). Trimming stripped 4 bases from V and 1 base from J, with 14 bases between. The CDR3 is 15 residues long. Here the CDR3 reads CSAKSQGGSYNEQFF. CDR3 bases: TGCAGTGCTAAAAGCCAGGGGGGATCCTACAATGAGCAGTTCTTC.

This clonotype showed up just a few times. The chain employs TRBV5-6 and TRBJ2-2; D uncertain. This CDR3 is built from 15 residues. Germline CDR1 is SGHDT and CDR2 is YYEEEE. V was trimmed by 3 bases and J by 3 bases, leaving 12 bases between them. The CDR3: CASSSPGQYTGELFF. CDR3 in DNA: TGTGCCAGCAGCTCTCCCGGGCAGTACACCGGGGAGCTGTTTTTT.

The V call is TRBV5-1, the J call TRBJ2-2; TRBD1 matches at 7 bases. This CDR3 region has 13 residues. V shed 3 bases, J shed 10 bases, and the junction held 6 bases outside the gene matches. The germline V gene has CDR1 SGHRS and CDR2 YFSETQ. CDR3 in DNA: TGCGCCAGCAGCTGGGAACAGGGGAAGGAGCTGTTTTTT. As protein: CASSWEQGKELFF.

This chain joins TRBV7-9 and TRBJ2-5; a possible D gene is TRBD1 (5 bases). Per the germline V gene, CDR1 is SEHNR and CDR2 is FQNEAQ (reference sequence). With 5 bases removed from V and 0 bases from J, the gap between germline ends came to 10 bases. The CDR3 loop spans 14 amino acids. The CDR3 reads CASSARQYQETQYF. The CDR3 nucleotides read TGTGCCAGCAGCGCAAGACAGTACCAAGAGACCCAGTACTTC. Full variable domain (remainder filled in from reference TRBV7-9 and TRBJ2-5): DTGVSQNPRHKITKRGQNVTFRCDPISEHNRLYWYRQTLGQGPEFLTYFQNEAQLEKSRLLSDRFSAERPKGSFSTLEIQRTEQGDSAMYLCASSARQYQETQYFGPGTRLLVL.

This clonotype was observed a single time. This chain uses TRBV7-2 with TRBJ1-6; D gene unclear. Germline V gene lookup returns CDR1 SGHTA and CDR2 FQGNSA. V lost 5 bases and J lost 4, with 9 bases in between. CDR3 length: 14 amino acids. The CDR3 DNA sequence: TGTGCCAGCAGCCCCAAGCGGTATAATTCACCCCTCCACTTT. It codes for CASSPKRYNSPLHF.

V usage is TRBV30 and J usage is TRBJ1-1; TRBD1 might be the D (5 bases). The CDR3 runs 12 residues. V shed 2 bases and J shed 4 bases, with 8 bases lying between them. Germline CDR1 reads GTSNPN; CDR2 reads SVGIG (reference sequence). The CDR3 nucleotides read TGTGCCTGGAGTAGGGGCGGCACTGAAGCTTTCTTT. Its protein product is CAWSRGGTEAFF.

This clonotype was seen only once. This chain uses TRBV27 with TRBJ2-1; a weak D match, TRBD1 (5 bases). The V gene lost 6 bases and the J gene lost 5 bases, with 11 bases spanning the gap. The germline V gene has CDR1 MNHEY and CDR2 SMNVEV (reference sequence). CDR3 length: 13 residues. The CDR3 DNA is TGTGCCAGCAGCAAAGGGGCAGACAATGAGCAGTTCTTC. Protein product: CASSKGADNEQFF.

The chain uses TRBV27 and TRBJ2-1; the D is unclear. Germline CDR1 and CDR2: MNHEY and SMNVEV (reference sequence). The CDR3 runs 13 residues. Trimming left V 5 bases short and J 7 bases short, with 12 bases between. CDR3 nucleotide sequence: TGTGCCAGCAGTCTCCAAGAGGAGAATGAGCAGTTCTTC. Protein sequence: CASSLQEENEQFF.

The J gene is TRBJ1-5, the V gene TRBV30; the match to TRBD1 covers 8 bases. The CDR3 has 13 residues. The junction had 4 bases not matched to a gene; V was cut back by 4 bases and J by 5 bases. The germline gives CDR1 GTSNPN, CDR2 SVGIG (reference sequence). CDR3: CAWNAGGYQPQHF. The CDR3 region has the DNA TGTGCCTGGAACGCAGGGGGCTATCAGCCCCAGCATTTT.

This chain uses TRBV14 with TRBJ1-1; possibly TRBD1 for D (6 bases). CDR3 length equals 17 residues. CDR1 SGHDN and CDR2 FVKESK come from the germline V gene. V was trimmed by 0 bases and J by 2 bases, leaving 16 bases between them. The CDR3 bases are TGTGCCAGCAGCCAAGACGAGACAGGACCCCATAACACTGAAGCTTTCTTT. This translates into CASSQDETGPHNTEAFF.

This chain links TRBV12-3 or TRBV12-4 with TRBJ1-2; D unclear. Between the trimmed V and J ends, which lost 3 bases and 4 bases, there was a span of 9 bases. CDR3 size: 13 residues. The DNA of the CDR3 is TGTGCCAGCAGTTTTACCGATTTCTATGGCTACACCTTC. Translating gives CASSFTDFYGYTF.

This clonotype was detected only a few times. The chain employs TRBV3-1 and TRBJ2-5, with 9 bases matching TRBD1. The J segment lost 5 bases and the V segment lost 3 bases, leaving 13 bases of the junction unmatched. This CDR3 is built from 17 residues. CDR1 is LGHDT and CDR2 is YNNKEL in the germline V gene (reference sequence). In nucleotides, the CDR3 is TGTGCCAGCAGCCATTTTGAGGACAGGGGATATTCGGAGACCCAGTACTTC. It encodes CASSHFEDRGYSETQYF.